These T cell receptor beta chains were read from a single sample in a study of OX40 agonist ivuxolimab in advanced cancers. The data were produced by immunoSEQ multiplex PCR, yet TCRdb's version contains in-frame clones alone and is incomplete. The profile shows around 36,000 clones, more than 60% of them singletons. The sequences come from CD4+ or CD8+ T cells sorted from blood, collected in a trial of the OX40 agonist ivuxolimab. The receptors shown here come from an adult with an advanced solid tumor such as melanoma, head and neck, liver or kidney cancer. The CDR3 runs from the conserved cysteine through the conserved F or W. D genes are given only for firm matches. Expanded clones get a size class; other rows say once, few or many, or leave the size out.

clone size,D gene,J gene,V gene,CDR3 DNA,CDR3 protein
few,NA,TRBJ1-5,TRBV7-9,TGTGCCAGCAGCCCAGGAGGGACTGGGAATCAGCCCCAGCATTTT,CASSPGGTGNQPQHF
few,NA,TRBJ1-5,TRBV19,TGTGCCAGTAGTGGCGGCAGCTTGGGGCAGCCCCAGCATTTT,CASSGGSLGQPQHF
NA,NA,TRBJ2-7,TRBV6-1,TGTGCCAGCAGTTCAACCTCGGTCTACGAGCAGTACTTC,CASSSTSVYEQYF
NA,NA,TRBJ2-7,TRBV19,TGTGCCAGTAGTATTGGGGGCGAGCAGTACTTC,CASSIGGEQYF
NA,NA,TRBJ1-1,TRBV7-9,TGTGCCAGCAGCCCCACCCCGACACGGGTGAACACTGAAGCTTTCTTT,CASSPTPTRVNTEAFF
NA,NA,TRBJ2-3,TRBV15,TGTGCCACCAGCGGGCGAATGGGGTTCCCTAGCACAGATACGCAGTATTTT,CATSGRMGFPSTDTQYF
NA,NA,TRBJ2-6,TRBV19,TGTGCCAGTAGTATTCGGAGTGGGGCCAACGTCCTGACTTTC,CASSIRSGANVLTF
once,NA,TRBJ1-5,TRBV7-9,TGTGCCAGCACTTGGGGCCTCAATCAGCCCCAGCATTTT,CASTWGLNQPQHF
few,TRBD1,TRBJ1-2,TRBV29-1,TGCAGCGTTGATTTGGGACAGATGACTAACTATGGCTACACCTTC,CSVDLGQMTNYGYTF
NA,NA,TRBJ2-1,TRBV11-3,TGTGCCAGCAGCCACCCCACTGGTGATGAGCAGTTCTTC,CASSHPTGDEQFF
NA,NA,TRBJ2-7,TRBV6-1,TGTGCCAGCAGTGATAGAGGCTCGGGTGGCTACGAGCAGTACTTC,CASSDRGSGGYEQYF
NA,NA,TRBJ1-1,TRBV30,TGTGCCTGGAGTCTATCGGGGAGGCGTGAAGCTTTCTTT,CAWSLSGRREAFF
NA,TRBD2,TRBJ2-5,TRBV5-1,TGCGCCAGCAGCAGAGGGACTAGCGGGCTACAGGTTCAAGAGACCCAGTACTTC,CASSRGTSGLQVQETQYF
NA,NA,TRBJ2-5,TRBV18,TGTGCCAGCTCACCGAGCCGCGCGGGCCAAGAGACCCAGTACTTC,CASSPSRAGQETQYF
NA,NA,TRBJ1-2,TRBV11-2,TGTGCCAGCAGCTTCGGGGAGCCTAACTATGGCTACACCTTC,CASSFGEPNYGYTF
once,TRBD1,TRBJ1-2,TRBV7-6,TGTGCCAGCAGCTCACGGGACAGGGGGCTAGGTGGCTACACCTTC,CASSSRDRGLGGYTF
once,TRBD1,TRBJ2-7,TRBV6-1,TGTGCCAGCAGTAACCGGGACAGGATAGCCTACGAGCAGTACTTC,CASSNRDRIAYEQYF
NA,NA,TRBJ2-7,TRBV19,TGTGCCAGTAGTACGGGGAACTACGAGCAGTACTTC,CASSTGNYEQYF
few,TRBD1,TRBJ2-7,TRBV19,TGTGCCAGTACCCCGACAGGGGGCATCTACGAGCAGTACTTC,CASTPTGGIYEQYF
NA,NA,TRBJ2-2,TRBV11-2,TGTGCCAGCAGTCGCCAGGGAGCCGGGGAGCTGTTTTTT,CASSRQGAGELFF
NA,TRBD2,TRBJ2-1,TRBV10-3,TGTGCCATCAGGAACCCAGCGGGGGGTTACAATGAGCAGTTCTTC,CAIRNPAGGYNEQFF
once,NA,TRBJ2-3,TRBV14,TGTGCCAGCAGCCACAGGGAGCTCATCACAGATACGCAGTATTTT,CASSHRELITDTQYF
few,TRBD1,TRBJ1-4,TRBV9,TGTGCCAGCAGCGGGGCGAGGGGGCTAGATGAAAAACTGTTTTTT,CASSGARGLDEKLFF
NA,NA,TRBJ1-2,TRBV6-5,TGTGCCAGCAGTTTGAGACGGCAAAACTATGGCTACACCTTC,CASSLRRQNYGYTF
few,NA,TRBJ1-5,TRBV10-2,TGCGCCAGCGCCGAGTCCGGAGGGAGCAATCAGCCCCAGCATTTT,CASAESGGSNQPQHF
NA,TRBD1,TRBJ1-4,TRBV6-6,TGTGCCAGCAGGACAGGGAGGAGTAATGAAAAACTGTTTTTT,CASRTGRSNEKLFF
NA,TRBD1,TRBJ2-4,TRBV6-1,TGTGCCAGCAGTGAAAACGAGGGGGCGAACATTCAGTACTTC,CASSENEGANIQYF
NA,TRBD2,TRBJ2-2,TRBV25-1,TGTGCCACCTACCTGGGGGCTAGCGGGGGACTTCGGGAGCTGTTTTTT,CATYLGASGGLRELFF
few,TRBD1,TRBJ1-1,TRBV10-2,TGCGCCAGCAGTCACCGGGACAGGGTGACTGCCAACGCTGAAGCTTTCTTT,CASSHRDRVTANAEAFF
NA,NA,TRBJ1-4,TRBV4-2,TGTGCCAGCAGCCAAGCGAACCCAACTAATGAAAAACTGTTTTTT,CASSQANPTNEKLFF
NA,NA,TRBJ2-7,TRBV5-4,TGTGCCAGCAGCTTGGGACAGATAGCCTACGAGCAGTACTTC,CASSLGQIAYEQYF
NA,NA,TRBJ1-4,TRBV27,TGTGCCAGCAGTTCCGGACAGTCAACTAATGAAAAACTGTTTTTT,CASSSGQSTNEKLFF
NA,TRBD1,TRBJ2-1,TRBV27,TGTGCCAGCAGCCGGGGGGACAGGGTCCATGAGCAGTTCTTC,CASSRGDRVHEQFF
once,NA,TRBJ2-2,TRBV6-5,TGTGCCAGCAGTTACGCTCAAGGGGAGCTGTTTTTT,CASSYAQGELFF
NA,NA,TRBJ2-2,TRBV4-1,TGCGCCAGCAGCCTTTACAGCGGTGCGAACACCGGGGAGCTGTTTTTT,CASSLYSGANTGELFF
NA,TRBD1,TRBJ1-5,TRBV28,TGTGCCAGCAGTTCCGGGACAGGGGGCTTATTTAGCAATCAGCCCCAGCATTTT,CASSSGTGGLFSNQPQHF
NA,NA,TRBJ2-7,TRBV7-8,TGTGCCAGCAGCTCTAGCCGACCTCAGGGGAGCTCCTACGAGCAGTACTTC,CASSSSRPQGSSYEQYF
few,NA,TRBJ1-3,TRBV13,TGTGCCAGCAGCTTTAGGACATACTCTGGAAACACCATATATTTT,CASSFRTYSGNTIYF
NA,NA,TRBJ2-5,TRBV5-1,TGCGCCAGCAGCCCCCGGGGAGGAAGCGAAGAGACCCAGTACTTC,CASSPRGGSEETQYF
NA,NA,TRBJ2-1,TRBV5-6,TGTGCCAGCAGCCTTAATACAGGGTACGGCTACAATGAGCAGTTCTTC,CASSLNTGYGYNEQFF
NA,NA,TRBJ1-2,TRBV28,TGTGCCAGCAGTTCGGGGCAGCCGCCCTATGGCTACACCTTC,CASSSGQPPYGYTF
NA,NA,TRBJ2-1,TRBV11-2,TGTGCCAGCAGCTTAGTTCCGGGAGTGGTAAATGAGCAGTTCTTC,CASSLVPGVVNEQFF
NA,NA,TRBJ1-5,TRBV7-3,TGTGCCAGCAATTCAGGGGCATTGCCCCAGCATTTT,CASNSGALPQHF
NA,NA,TRBJ2-7,TRBV7-6,TGTGCCAGCAGCCCCCAGAACAGAGGACCCTACGAGCAGTACTTC,CASSPQNRGPYEQYF
NA,NA,TRBJ2-3,TRBV9,TGTGCCAGCAGCGAAGCGGAGGATACGCAGTATTTT,CASSEAEDTQYF